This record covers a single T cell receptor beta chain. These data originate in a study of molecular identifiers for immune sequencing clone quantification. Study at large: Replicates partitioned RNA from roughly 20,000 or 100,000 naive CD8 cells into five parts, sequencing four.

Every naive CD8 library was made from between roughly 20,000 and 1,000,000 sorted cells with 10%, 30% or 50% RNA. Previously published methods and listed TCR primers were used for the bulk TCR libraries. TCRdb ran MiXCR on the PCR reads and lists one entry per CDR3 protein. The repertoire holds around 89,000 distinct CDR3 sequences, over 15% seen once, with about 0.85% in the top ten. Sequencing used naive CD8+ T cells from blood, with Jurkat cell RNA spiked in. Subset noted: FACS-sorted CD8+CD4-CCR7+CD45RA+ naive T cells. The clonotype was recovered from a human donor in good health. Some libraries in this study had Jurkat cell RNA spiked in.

CDR3 sequence (DNA): TGTGCCAGCAGCACCGACACCTACGAGCAGTACTTC. Translating gives CASSTDTYEQYF. The rearrangement uses TRBV7-9 and TRBJ2-7, with D hard to call. CDR3 length: 12 amino acids. Germline V gene sequence: CDR1 SEHNR, CDR2 FQNEAQ (reference sequence). V lost 5 bases to trimming and J lost 2 bases, with 7 bases between them.